This T cell receptor beta chain originates from a study of Ad26.COV2.S vaccination and SARS-CoV-2 variants. Profiled with immunoSEQ multiplex PCR; TCRdb holds only in-frame clones, not every one. The sample shows about 350,000 clones, less than 90% of them seen only once. Treatment defined: around 19 received Ad26.COV2.S at low or high dose, single or two shots; about 5 received placebo; per-sample allocation not given. The study sampled participants on day 63 after the first vaccine or placebo injection. The sample in question was peripheral blood, obtained in a trial of Ad26.COV2.S vaccine versus placebo. The source of this sequence is a person aged 18-60 years who received the Ad26.COV2.S COVID-19 vaccine or a placebo.

The CDR3: CASSSGLAGGQQFF. The CDR3 DNA reads as TGTGCCAGCAGCTCCGGACTAGCGGGGGGCCAGCAGTTCTTC. V and J are TRBV7-2 and TRBJ2-1, with 14 bases fitting TRBD2. Germline trimming cut 4 bases from V and 11 bases from J; bases unmatched to any gene: 4. This CDR3 has 14 amino acids. In germline, CDR1 is SGHTA, CDR2 FQGNSA.